This T cell receptor beta chain was recovered during a study of Ad26.COV2.S vaccination and SARS-CoV-2 variants. TCRdb keeps only in-frame clones here, not all; method: immunoSEQ multiplex PCR. The table has roughly 500,000 clones, 87% seen once. V lost 7 bases to trimming and J lost 7 bases; unmatched junction nucleotides: 6. CDR3 length: 13 residues. Germline-derived CDR1 and CDR2 are MNHEY and SVGAGI. Treatment: around 19 received Ad26.COV2.S at low or high dose, single or two shots; about 5 received placebo; per-sample allocation not given. It was on day 63 after the first vaccine or placebo injection that samples were taken.

The receptor's source is a person between 18 and 65 years old who received the Ad26.COV2.S COVID-19 vaccine or a placebo. The sample consisted of peripheral blood, taken in a trial of Ad26.COV2.S vaccine versus placebo. The V call is TRBV6-5, the J call TRBJ2-7; 11 bases are a match to TRBD1. CDR3: CASNRDRGGEQYF. CDR3 coding DNA: TGTGCCAGCAACCGGGACAGGGGGGGAGAGCAGTACTTC.